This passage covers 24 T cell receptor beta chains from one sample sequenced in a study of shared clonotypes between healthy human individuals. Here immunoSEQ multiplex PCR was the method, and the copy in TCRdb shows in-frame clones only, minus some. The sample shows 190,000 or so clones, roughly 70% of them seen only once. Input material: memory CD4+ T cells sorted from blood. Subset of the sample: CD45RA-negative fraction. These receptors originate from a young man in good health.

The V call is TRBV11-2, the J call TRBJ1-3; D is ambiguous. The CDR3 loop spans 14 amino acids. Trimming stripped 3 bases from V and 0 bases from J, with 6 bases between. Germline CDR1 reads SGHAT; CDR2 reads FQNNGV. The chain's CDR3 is CASSFQSSGNTIYF. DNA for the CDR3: TGTGCCAGCAGCTTTCAAAGCTCTGGAAACACCATATATTTT.

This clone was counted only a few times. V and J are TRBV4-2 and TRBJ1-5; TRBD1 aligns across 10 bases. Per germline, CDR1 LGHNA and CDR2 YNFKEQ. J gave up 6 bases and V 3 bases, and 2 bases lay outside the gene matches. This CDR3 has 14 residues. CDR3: CASSHWTGGQPQHF. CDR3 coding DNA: TGTGCCAGCAGCCACTGGACAGGGGGTCAGCCCCAGCATTTT.

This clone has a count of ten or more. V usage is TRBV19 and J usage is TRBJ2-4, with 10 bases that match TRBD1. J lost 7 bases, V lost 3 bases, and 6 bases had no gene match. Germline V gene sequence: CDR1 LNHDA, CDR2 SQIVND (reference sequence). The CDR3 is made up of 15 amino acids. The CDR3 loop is CASSIGTGVGNIQYF. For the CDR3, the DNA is TGTGCCAGTAGTATCGGGACAGGGGTTGGGAACATTCAGTACTTC.

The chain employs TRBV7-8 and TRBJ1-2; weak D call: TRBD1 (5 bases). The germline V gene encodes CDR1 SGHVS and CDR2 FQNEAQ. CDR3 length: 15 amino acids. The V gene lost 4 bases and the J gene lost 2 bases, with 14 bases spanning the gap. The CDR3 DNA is TGTGCCAGCAGCTCTTATCCGGGACTGAACTATGGCTACACCTTC. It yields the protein CASSSYPGLNYGYTF. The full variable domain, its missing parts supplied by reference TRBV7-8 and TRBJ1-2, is GAGVSQSPRYKVAKRGQDVALRCDPISGHVSLFWYQQALGQGPEFLTYFQNEAQLDKSGLPSDRFFAERPEGSVSTLKIQRTQQEDSAVYLCASSSYPGLNYGYTFGSGTRLTVV.

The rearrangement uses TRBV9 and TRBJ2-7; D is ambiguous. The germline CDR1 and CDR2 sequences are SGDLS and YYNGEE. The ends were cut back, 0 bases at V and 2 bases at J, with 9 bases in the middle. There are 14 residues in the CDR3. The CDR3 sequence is CASSVGGSTYEQYF. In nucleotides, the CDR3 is TGTGCCAGCAGCGTAGGCGGATCCACCTACGAGCAGTACTTC.

This CDR3 is CASTAEGWTQYF. In nucleotides, the CDR3 is TGCGCCAGCACCGCTGAGGGGTGGACCCAGTACTTC. The chain couples TRBV5-1 to TRBJ2-5; D is possibly TRBD1 or TRBD2 (5 bases each). With 6 bases removed from V and 7 bases from J, the gap between germline ends came to 13 bases. Germline CDR1 reads SGHRS; CDR2 reads YFSETQ. This CDR3 contains 12 residues.

The chain's CDR3 is CSVLGRFEGTEAFF. Here the CDR3 DNA reads TGCAGCGTTCTGGGTAGGTTTGAGGGCACTGAAGCTTTCTTT. This chain uses TRBV29-1 with TRBJ1-1; D not certain. Looked up from germline, CDR1 is SQVTM and CDR2 is ANQGSEA. Trimming pared 5 bases from V and 4 bases from J, leaving 17 bases between. The CDR3 is 14 residues long.

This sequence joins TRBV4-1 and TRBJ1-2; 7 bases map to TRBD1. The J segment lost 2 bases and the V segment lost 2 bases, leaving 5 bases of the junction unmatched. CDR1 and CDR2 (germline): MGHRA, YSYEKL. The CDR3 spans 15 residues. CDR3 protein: CASSQSGGHNYGYTF. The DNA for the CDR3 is TGCGCCAGCAGCCAATCAGGGGGACACAACTATGGCTACACCTTC.

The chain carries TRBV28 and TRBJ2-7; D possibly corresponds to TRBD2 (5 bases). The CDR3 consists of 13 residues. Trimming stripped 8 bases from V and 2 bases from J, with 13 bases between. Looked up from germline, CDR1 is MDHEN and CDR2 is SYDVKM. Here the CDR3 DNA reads TGTGCCAGCTTCGGCGGGCCAACCTACGAGCAGTACTTC. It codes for CASFGGPTYEQYF.

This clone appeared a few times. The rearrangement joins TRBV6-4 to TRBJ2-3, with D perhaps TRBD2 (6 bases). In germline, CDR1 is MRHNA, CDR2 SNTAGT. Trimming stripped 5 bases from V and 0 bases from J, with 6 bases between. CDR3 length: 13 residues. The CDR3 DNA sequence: TGTGCCAGCAGTAGCGGGAGCACAGATACGCAGTATTTT. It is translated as CASSSGSTDTQYF.

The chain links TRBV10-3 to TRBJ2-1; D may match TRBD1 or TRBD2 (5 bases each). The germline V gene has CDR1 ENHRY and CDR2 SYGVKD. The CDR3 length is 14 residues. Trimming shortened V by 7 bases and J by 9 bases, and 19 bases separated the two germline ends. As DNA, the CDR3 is TGTGCCATCAAGGGGCTGGGCCTAGAGGGTGAGCAGTTCTTC. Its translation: CAIKGLGLEGEQFF.

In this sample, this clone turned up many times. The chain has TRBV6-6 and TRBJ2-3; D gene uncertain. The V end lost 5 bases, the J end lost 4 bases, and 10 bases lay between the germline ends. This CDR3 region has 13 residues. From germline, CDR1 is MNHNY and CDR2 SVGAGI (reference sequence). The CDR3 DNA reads TGTGCCAGCAGTCCCCATCGGGCAGATACGCAGTATTTT. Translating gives CASSPHRADTQYF.

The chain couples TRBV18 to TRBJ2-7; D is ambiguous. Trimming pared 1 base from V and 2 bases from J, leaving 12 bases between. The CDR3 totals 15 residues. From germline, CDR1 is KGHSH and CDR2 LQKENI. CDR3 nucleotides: TGTGCCAGCTCACCACGGCCGAATGCGGCCTACGAGCAGTACTTC. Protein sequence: CASSPRPNAAYEQYF.

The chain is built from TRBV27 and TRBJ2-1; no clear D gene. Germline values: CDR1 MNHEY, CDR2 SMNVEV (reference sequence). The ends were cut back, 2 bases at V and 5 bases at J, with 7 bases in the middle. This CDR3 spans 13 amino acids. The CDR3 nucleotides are TGTGCCAGCAGTTTAAGCCTCAACAATGAGCAGTTCTTC. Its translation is CASSLSLNNEQFF.

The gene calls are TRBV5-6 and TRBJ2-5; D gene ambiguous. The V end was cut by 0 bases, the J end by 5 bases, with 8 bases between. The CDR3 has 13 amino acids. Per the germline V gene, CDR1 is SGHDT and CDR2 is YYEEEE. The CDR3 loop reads CASSLVGRETQYF. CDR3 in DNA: TGTGCCAGCAGCTTGGTTGGGCGGGAGACCCAGTACTTC.

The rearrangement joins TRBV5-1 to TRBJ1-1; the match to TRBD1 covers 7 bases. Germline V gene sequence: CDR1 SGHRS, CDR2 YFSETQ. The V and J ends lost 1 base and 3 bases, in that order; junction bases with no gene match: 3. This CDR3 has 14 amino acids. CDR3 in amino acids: CASSLPQGDTEAFF. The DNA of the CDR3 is TGCGCCAGCAGCTTGCCGCAGGGGGACACTGAAGCTTTCTTT.

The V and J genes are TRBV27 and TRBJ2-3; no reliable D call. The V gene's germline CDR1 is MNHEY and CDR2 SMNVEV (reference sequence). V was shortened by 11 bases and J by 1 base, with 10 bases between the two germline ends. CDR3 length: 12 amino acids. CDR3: CAAGLGTDTQYF. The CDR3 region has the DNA TGTGCCGCCGGCCTTGGCACAGATACGCAGTATTTT.

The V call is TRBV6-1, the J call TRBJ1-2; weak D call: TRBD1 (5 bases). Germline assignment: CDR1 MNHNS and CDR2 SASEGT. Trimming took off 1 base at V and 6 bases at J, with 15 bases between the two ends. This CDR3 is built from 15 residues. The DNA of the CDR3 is TGTGCCAGCAGTGAAGATTTGGCAGGGTGGGATGGCTACACCTTC. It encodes CASSEDLAGWDGYTF.

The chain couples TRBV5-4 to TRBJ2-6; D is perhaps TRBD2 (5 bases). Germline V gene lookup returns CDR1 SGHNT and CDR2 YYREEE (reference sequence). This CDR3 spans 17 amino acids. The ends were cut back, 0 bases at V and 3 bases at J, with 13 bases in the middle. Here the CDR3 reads CASSLELVVGGANVLTF. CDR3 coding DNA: TGTGCCAGCAGCTTGGAACTAGTGGTAGGTGGGGCCAACGTCCTGACTTTC.

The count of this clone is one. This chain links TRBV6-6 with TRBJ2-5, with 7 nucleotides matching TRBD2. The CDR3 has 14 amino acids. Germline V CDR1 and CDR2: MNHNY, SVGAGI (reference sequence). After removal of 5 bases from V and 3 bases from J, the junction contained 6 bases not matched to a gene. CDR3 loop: CASSPSGTKETQYF. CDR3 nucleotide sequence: TGTGCCAGCAGTCCCAGCGGGACCAAAGAGACCCAGTACTTC.

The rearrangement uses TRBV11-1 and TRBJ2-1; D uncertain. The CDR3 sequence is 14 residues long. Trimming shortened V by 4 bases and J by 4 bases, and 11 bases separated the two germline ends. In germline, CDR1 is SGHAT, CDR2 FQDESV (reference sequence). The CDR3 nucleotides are TGTGCCAGCAGCTCCAAGAGGAATTACAATGAGCAGTTCTTC. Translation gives CASSSKRNYNEQFF.

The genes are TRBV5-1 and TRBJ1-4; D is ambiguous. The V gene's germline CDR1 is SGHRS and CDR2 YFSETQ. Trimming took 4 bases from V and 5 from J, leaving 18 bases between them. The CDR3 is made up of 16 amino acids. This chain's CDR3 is CASSIGAGLGNEKLFF. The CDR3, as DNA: TGCGCCAGCAGCATTGGAGCAGGACTGGGGAATGAAAAACTGTTTTTT.

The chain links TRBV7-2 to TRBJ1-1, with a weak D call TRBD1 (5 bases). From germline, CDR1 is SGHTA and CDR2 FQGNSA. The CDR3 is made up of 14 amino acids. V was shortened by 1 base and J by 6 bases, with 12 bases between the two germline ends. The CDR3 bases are TGTGCCAGCAGCTTAGTTTACGGGGGAGCTGAAGCTTTCTTT. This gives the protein CASSLVYGGAEAFF.

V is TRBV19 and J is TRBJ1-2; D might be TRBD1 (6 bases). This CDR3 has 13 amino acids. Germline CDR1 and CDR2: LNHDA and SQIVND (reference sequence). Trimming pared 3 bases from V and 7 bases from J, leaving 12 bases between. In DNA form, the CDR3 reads TGTGCCAGTAGTATGGCAGGGGTCACTGGCTACACCTTC. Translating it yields CASSMAGVTGYTF. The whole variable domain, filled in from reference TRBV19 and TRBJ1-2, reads DGGITQSPKYLFRKEGQNVTLSCEQNLNHDAMYWYRQDPGQGLRLIYYSQIVNDFQKGDIAEGYSVSREKKESFPLTVTSAQKNPTAFYLCASSMAGVTGYTFGSGTRLTVV.